This T cell receptor (beta chain) was captured by sequencing in a study of T cells in Graves' hyperthyroidism and ophthalmopathy. It was RNA transcripts that yielded the amplified TCR beta CDR3 regions. Primed by the HTBI set, a first-round RT-PCR was run on the TCR CDR3. TCRdb reanalysed the multiplex PCR reads using MiXCR and keeps one entry per CDR3 protein. The table lists 150,000 or so distinct CDR3 sequences, less than 25% of them singletons, with 65% to 80% in the top ten. This clonotype was counted only a few times. V lost 8 bases and J lost 6, with 18 bases in between. The CDR3 contains 14 residues.

This clonotype was sampled from a woman aged 45 to 65 with Graves' hyperthyroidism that later progressed to Graves' ophthalmopathy. The V call is TRBV12-3 or TRBV12-4, the J call TRBJ2-3, with D possibly being TRBD1 (5 bases). Sequencing input: blood. The CDR3 region has the DNA TGTGCCAGCTCTTCTGACAGTCATAGGGATACGCAGTATTTT. Protein: CASSSDSHRDTQYF.